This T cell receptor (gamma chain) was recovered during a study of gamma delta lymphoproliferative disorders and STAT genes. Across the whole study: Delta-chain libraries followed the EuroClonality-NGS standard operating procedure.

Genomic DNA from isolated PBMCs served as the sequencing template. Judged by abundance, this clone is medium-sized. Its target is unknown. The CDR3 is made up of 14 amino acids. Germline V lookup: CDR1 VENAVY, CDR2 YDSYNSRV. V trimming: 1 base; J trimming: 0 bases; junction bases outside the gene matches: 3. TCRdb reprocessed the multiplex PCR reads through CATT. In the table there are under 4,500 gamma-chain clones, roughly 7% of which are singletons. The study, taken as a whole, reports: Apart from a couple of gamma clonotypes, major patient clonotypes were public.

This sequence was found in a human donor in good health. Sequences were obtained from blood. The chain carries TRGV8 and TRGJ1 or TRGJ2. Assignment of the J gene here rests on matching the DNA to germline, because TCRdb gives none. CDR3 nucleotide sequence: TGTGCCACCTGGGATAGAAAGAATTATTATAAGAAACTCTTT. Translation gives CATWDRKNYYKKLF.